This passage covers 4 T cell receptor beta chains from one sample sequenced in a study of T cells in Graves' hyperthyroidism and ophthalmopathy (dated by TCRdb to between 2018 and 2021). Libraries were prepared through multiplex PCR. For sequencing, an Illumina HiSeq 2000 was employed. The TCR beta CDR3 regions were amplified from RNA transcripts. The TCR CDR3 was subjected to a first round of RT-PCR using the HTBI primer set and the Qiagen OneStep RT-PCR kit. Using fastp trimming at Q25 and MiXCR clonotype assembly, TCRdb reanalyzed the public sequencing data and kept in-frame beta chains. Under each unique CDR3 protein, matching rows form one entry showing the most common genes and DNA. For this sample there are roughly 360,000 distinct CDR3 sequences; roughly 13% appear just once. Under 25% of the sample is in the top ten clones. Specimen: blood. These receptors were collected from a man aged 25 to 40 with Graves' hyperthyroidism that later progressed to Graves' ophthalmopathy.

This clonotype showed up many times. The gene calls are TRBV9 and TRBJ2-5, with a possible D match to TRBD1 (6 bases). The CDR3 length is 15 residues. Germline loops: CDR1 SGDLS, CDR2 YYNGEE. V was pared by 0 bases and J by 4 bases, with 13 bases between. The CDR3 loop is CASSVDVGAPETQYF. As DNA, the CDR3 is TGTGCCAGCAGCGTAGATGTGGGGGCTCCAGAGACCCAGTACTTC.

This clonotype was found many times. CDR3 nucleotide sequence: TGTGCCAGCAGCTCCGGACAGGGGGCAGGCTACGAGCAGTACTTC. It is translated as CASSSGQGAGYEQYF. The chain links TRBV7-3 to TRBJ2-7, with 11 bases aligning to TRBD1. In germline, CDR1 is SGHTA, CDR2 FQGTGA. The V gene end was trimmed by 4 bases and the J gene end by 3 bases; junction bases not matched to a gene: 5. CDR3 length equals 15 residues.

This clonotype was seen many times. This chain joins TRBV28 and TRBJ1-2, with D possibly TRBD1 on 5 matching bases. This CDR3 contains 13 residues. CDR1 is MDHEN, CDR2 SYDVKM, per germline. The V end lost 3 bases, the J end lost 4 bases, and 9 bases lay between the germline ends. The CDR3 spells CASSLAQGYGYTF. For the CDR3, the DNA is TGTGCCAGCAGTTTGGCGCAGGGCTATGGCTACACCTTC.

At least ten counts were recorded for this clonotype. This chain joins TRBV5-1 and TRBJ2-2; the match to TRBD1 covers 8 bases. V shed 6 bases and J 3 bases; nucleotides not matched to a gene: 4. The CDR3 has 14 residues. In germline, CDR1 is SGHRS, CDR2 YFSETQ. The CDR3 coding sequence is TGCGCCAGCAACCGACAGGGGTACACCGGGGAGCTGTTTTTT. Its translation is CASNRQGYTGELFF.